The 15 T cell receptor beta chains below were found in one sample sequenced in a study of cytomegalovirus exposure and HLA in healthy donors. Vbeta (60) and Jbeta (13) primers were used in the PCR. TCRdb's table, derived via immunoSEQ multiplex PCR, lists solely in-frame clones and lacks some. The data show approximately 100,000 clones, with about 77% seen just once and approximately 4.3% held by the top ten. Sequencing used PBMCs. Receptor source: a woman between 18 and 29 years old in good health and CMV-seropositive.

This clone was counted a few times. V usage is TRBV9 and J usage is TRBJ2-2; 8 bases map to TRBD1. The ends lost 6 bases at V and 6 bases at J; junction bases unmatched: 4. Per the germline V gene, CDR1 is SGDLS and CDR2 is YYNGEE. This CDR3 spans 13 amino acids. DNA for the CDR3: TGTGCCAGCAAGCCAGGGGGCTCCGGGGAGCTGTTTTTT. This translates into CASKPGGSGELFF.

The rearrangement joins TRBV18 to TRBJ2-6; 10 bases match TRBD1. J lost 1 base, V lost 3 bases, and 6 bases had no gene match. The CDR3 runs 18 residues. Germline V gene data show CDR1 as KGHSH and CDR2 as LQKENI. The CDR3: CASSPSGTGVSGANVLTF. Here the CDR3 DNA reads TGTGCCAGCTCACCTAGCGGGACAGGGGTTTCTGGGGCCAACGTCCTGACTTTC.

The chain has TRBV10-3 and TRBJ1-5; D possibly corresponds to TRBD1 (5 bases). Germline V gives CDR1 ENHRY, CDR2 SYGVKD. The CDR3 spans 14 residues. V dropped 4 bases and J dropped 0 bases, with 7 bases sitting between them. CDR3 DNA: TGTGCCATCAGTGTGGACATTAGCAATCAGCCCCAGCATTTT. It codes for CAISVDISNQPQHF.

The chain employs TRBV27 and TRBJ2-7, with a possible D match to TRBD2 (5 bases). The germline CDR1 and CDR2 sequences are MNHEY and SMNVEV (reference sequence). The CDR3 loop spans 16 amino acids. The germline V and J ends were trimmed by 1 base and 0 bases, with 13 bases remaining between them. The CDR3 DNA sequence: TGTGCCAGCAGTTTATTCGGGGTCGGGGTCTCCTACGAGCAGTACTTC. It codes for CASSLFGVGVSYEQYF.

The chain joins TRBV4-1 to TRBJ2-3, with 12 bases matching TRBD2. Germline V gene sequence: CDR1 MGHRA, CDR2 YSYEKL. Trimming at V came to 0 bases and at J to 10 bases, leaving 5 bases not matched to a gene. This CDR3 region has 15 residues. In nucleotides, the CDR3 is TGCGCCAGCAGCCAAGAGGCCCTAGCGGGAGGGCCGCAGTATTTT. Residues: CASSQEALAGGPQYF.

The rearrangement joins TRBV4-3 to TRBJ2-1; 8 bases agree with TRBD2. The CDR3 consists of 14 residues. CDR1 and CDR2 (germline): LGHNA, YSLEER. The J segment lost 6 bases and the V segment lost 3 bases, leaving 4 bases of the junction unmatched. The CDR3 nucleotides read TGCGCCAGCAGCCATGGACTAGCCCCCAATGAGCAGTTCTTC. This codes for CASSHGLAPNEQFF.

This chain uses TRBV6-5 with TRBJ2-2; D remains ambiguous. The CDR3 covers 16 residues. With 1 base removed from V and 0 bases from J, the gap between germline ends came to 9 bases. CDR1 and CDR2 (germline): MNHEY, SVGAGI. The CDR3 sequence is CASSYFARANTGELFF. The CDR3 DNA follows: TGTGCCAGCAGTTACTTCGCACGCGCGAACACCGGGGAGCTGTTTTTT.

CDR3 in amino acids: CASSYNKGDIQYF. CDR3 in DNA: TGTGCCAGCAGTTATAACAAAGGGGACATTCAGTACTTC. The chain couples TRBV6-5 to TRBJ2-4; TRBD1 might be the D (5 bases). Between the trimmed V and J ends, which lost 3 bases and 8 bases, there was a span of 11 bases. Germline values: CDR1 MNHEY, CDR2 SVGAGI. The CDR3 extends over 13 amino acids.

This clone was counted ten times or more. The gene calls are TRBV6-5 and TRBJ1-1, with D unresolved. The CDR3 has 13 residues. Trimming removed 6 bases from V and 1 base from J, with 9 bases in between. CDR1 is MNHEY, CDR2 SVGAGI, per germline. CDR3 nucleotide sequence: TGTGCCAGCAGGGGCTCCAAGAACACTGAAGCTTTCTTT. This translates into CASRGSKNTEAFF.

The rearrangement joins TRBV14 to TRBJ2-7, with a tentative D call TRBD2 (5 bases). The CDR3 length is 14 residues. Germline CDR1 reads SGHDN; CDR2 reads FVKESK. V lost 6 bases and J lost 7, with 19 bases in between. DNA of the CDR3: TGTGCCAGCAGACCTCTCGAGGGAACAAGTGAGCAGTACTTC. It translates to CASRPLEGTSEQYF.

The chain links TRBV11-2 to TRBJ2-5, with 8 bases lining up with TRBD1. J gave up 0 bases and V 1 base, and 7 bases lay outside the gene matches. The germline V gene has CDR1 SGHAT and CDR2 FQNNGV. This CDR3 region has 17 residues. The CDR3 coding sequence is TGTGCCAGCAGCTTAGGGGGGACAGGACAAAACCAAGAGACCCAGTACTTC. Encoded protein: CASSLGGTGQNQETQYF.

In regard to this clone: The junction and the germline gene differ at one end; a read error may be behind it. This chain joins TRBV20-1 and TRBJ2-3; perhaps TRBD2 as D (6 bases). The CDR3 loop spans 11 amino acids. In germline, CDR1 is DFQATT, CDR2 SNEGSKA (reference sequence). This CDR3 reads CSARPGLSGNF. The CDR3 nucleotides are TGCAGTGCTCGCCCGGGACTCTCTGGGAATTTT.

The genes are TRBV12-5 and TRBJ2-3; 8 positions match TRBD2. Germline CDR1 and CDR2: LGHNT and FRNRAP. Germline trimming cut 7 bases from V and 7 bases from J; bases unmatched to any gene: 16. The CDR3 has 16 residues. The CDR3 coding sequence is TGTGCTAGTGCCGGCCTACTAGCGGAGGAACGAAATACGCAGTATTTT. This translates into CASAGLLAEERNTQYF.

This clone was detected only a few times. This chain joins TRBV30 and TRBJ2-2; D might be TRBD2 (5 bases). Germline assignment: CDR1 GTSNPN and CDR2 SVGIG (reference sequence). This CDR3 has 15 amino acids. Trimming stripped 6 bases from V and 3 bases from J, with 17 bases between. DNA for the CDR3: TGTGCCTGTTCGTCGAGGGCAGAACACACCGGGGAGCTGTTTTTT. This gives the protein CACSSRAEHTGELFF.

The chain is built from TRBV6-4 and TRBJ2-2, with D maybe TRBD2 (5 bases). Trimming removed 6 bases from V and 3 bases from J, with 14 bases in between. The germline CDR1 and CDR2 sequences are MRHNA and SNTAGT. The CDR3 loop spans 15 amino acids. CDR3 protein: CASSPGGEDTGELFF. The CDR3 DNA sequence: TGTGCCAGCAGCCCCGGAGGCGAAGACACCGGGGAGCTGTTTTTT.